Each of the 29 T cell receptor beta chains below was sequenced from the same sample in a study of spatial heterogeneity in lung cancer. TCRdb reanalysed the 5' RACE reads using MiXCR and keeps one entry per CDR3 protein. There are 2,500 to 3,000 distinct CDR3 sequences in the sample; 10% to 15% occur only once, and around 37% lies in the top ten. Time point here: sample taken at primary tumor resection. Whole RNA from tumor, nontumor lung or frozen PBMC was sequenced unsorted. The sample in question was normal lung tissue next to the tumor, obtained at surgery. Source of these receptors: a male donor with early-stage non-small cell lung cancer.

V is TRBV28 and J is TRBJ1-2; D uncertain. CDR1 is MDHEN, CDR2 SYDVKM, per germline. Trimming cost V 11 bases and J 2 bases, with 18 bases left between them. The CDR3 length is 14 residues. The CDR3: CAASVGVTNYGYTF. In DNA form, the CDR3 reads TGTGCCGCCAGCGTAGGAGTTACGAACTATGGCTACACCTTC.

This clonotype has just a few counts. V usage is TRBV28 and J usage is TRBJ1-1; D is perhaps TRBD1 (5 bases). CDR1 and CDR2 (germline): MDHEN, SYDVKM. Trimming left V 2 bases short and J 0 bases short, with 7 bases between. The CDR3 is 14 residues long. The CDR3 sequence: CASSLQGLNTEAFF. The CDR3 coding sequence is TGTGCCAGCAGTTTACAGGGTTTGAACACTGAAGCTTTCTTT.

Relative to its sample, this clonotype is medium-sized. This sequence joins TRBV11-2 and TRBJ2-1, with D maybe TRBD1 (6 bases). The CDR3 contains 15 residues. The V end was cut by 8 bases, the J end by 0 bases, with 14 bases between. The germline CDR1 and CDR2 sequences are SGHAT and FQNNGV. Written as DNA, the CDR3 is TGTGCCAGCGCGGTGGGGGCGAGCTCCTACAATGAGCAGTTCTTC. Its translation is CASAVGASSYNEQFF.

This clonotype is classed as medium-sized. Here the CDR3 reads CASSAAVNTEAFF. DNA for the CDR3: TGCGCCAGCAGCGCTGCCGTGAACACTGAAGCTTTCTTT. The rearrangement uses TRBV5-1 and TRBJ1-1; D remains ambiguous. Germline V gives CDR1 SGHRS, CDR2 YFSETQ. Trimming cost V 4 bases and J 0 bases, with 7 bases left between them. The CDR3 contains 13 residues.

This clonotype qualifies as large. The chain uses TRBV20-1 and TRBJ2-2; TRBD2 agrees at 9 bases. The CDR3 is 15 amino acids. Trimming removed 4 bases from V and 6 bases from J; junction bases left unmatched: 9. Germline V gives CDR1 DFQATT, CDR2 SNEGSKA (reference sequence). This CDR3 reads CSATPTSGFAGELFF. The CDR3 DNA reads TGCAGTGCTACCCCCACTAGCGGGTTCGCCGGGGAGCTGTTTTTT.

This clonotype was picked up many times. This chain connects TRBV2 to TRBJ1-2; the D is unclear. The CDR3 is 13 residues long. Trimming pared 5 bases from V and 1 base from J, leaving 8 bases between. Germline-derived CDR1 and CDR2 are SNHLY and FYNNEI. The CDR3 DNA reads as TGTGCCAGCAGTCGCTCCGTTAACTATGGCTACACCTTC. Translation: CASSRSVNYGYTF.

V and J are TRBV2 and TRBJ1-4; the D gene is possibly TRBD1 (6 bases). CDR3 length: 15 amino acids. With 2 bases removed from V and 10 bases from J, the gap between germline ends came to 17 bases. CDR1 is SNHLY, CDR2 FYNNEI, per germline. CDR3 in amino acids: CASSESLSQGGKLFF. The CDR3, as DNA: TGTGCCAGCAGTGAATCCCTTTCACAGGGAGGAAAACTGTTTTTT. The full variable domain, rest sourced from reference TRBV2 and TRBJ1-4, is EPEVTQTPSHQVTQMGQEVILRCVPISNHLYFYWYRQILGQKVEFLVSFYNNEISEKSEIFDDQFSVERPDGSNFTLKIRSTKLEDSAMYFCASSESLSQGGKLFFGSGTQLSVL.

In this sample, this clonotype is large (0.1 to 1%). The chain joins TRBV11-2 to TRBJ2-7; TRBD1 aligns across 8 bases. Germline CDR1 and CDR2: SGHAT and FQNNGV. The V and J ends lost 2 bases and 7 bases, in that order; junction bases with no gene match: 7. CDR3 length: 14 residues. CDR3 coding DNA: TGTGCCAGCAGCTTATCTCAGGGGGCCTGGGAGCAGTACTTC. Its translation is CASSLSQGAWEQYF.

This clonotype has a single count. V gene TRBV20-1 combines with J gene TRBJ2-2; D is ambiguous. Germline V gives CDR1 DFQATT, CDR2 SNEGSKA (reference sequence). Trimming took off 6 bases at V and 9 bases at J, with 17 bases between the two ends. This CDR3 is 13 amino acids long. CDR3 region: CSARPLGTRELFF. The CDR3 region has the DNA TGCAGTGCAAGACCCTTGGGTACCCGGGAGCTGTTTTTT.

This clonotype was counted at least ten times. J is TRBJ2-7 and V is TRBV27; 9 positions agree with TRBD1. This CDR3 is 15 amino acids long. Germline lookup yields CDR1 MNHEY and CDR2 SMNVEV (reference sequence). V dropped 8 bases and J dropped 3; count of bases not matched to a gene: 11. The CDR3 sequence: CASGILTGGFYEQYF. CDR3 sequence (DNA): TGTGCCAGCGGGATTCTGACAGGGGGATTCTACGAGCAGTACTTC.

By share, this clonotype counts as medium-sized. The chain couples TRBV7-9 to TRBJ2-7; possibly TRBD1 or TRBD2 for D (5 bases each). The V end lost 0 bases, the J end lost 12 bases, and 9 bases lay between the germline ends. This CDR3 is built from 11 residues. Germline lookup yields CDR1 SEHNR and CDR2 FQNEAQ (reference sequence). For the CDR3, the DNA is TGTGCCAGCAGCTTAGCGGGGGTGGGGTACTTC. It encodes CASSLAGVGYF.

By sample fraction, this clonotype is medium-sized. CDR3 coding DNA: TGTGCCAGCAGTTGGGGGGGCCTGAGCAATCAGCCCCAGCATTTT. Amino acids: CASSWGGLSNQPQHF. This chain uses TRBV28 with TRBJ1-5; tentative D call: TRBD1 (6 bases). The germline V and J ends were trimmed by 4 bases and 1 base, with 11 bases remaining between them. This CDR3 is built from 15 residues. From germline, CDR1 is MDHEN and CDR2 SYDVKM.

This clonotype is labeled as medium-sized (0.01 to 0.1%). This chain links TRBV7-2 with TRBJ1-3; D remains ambiguous. The CDR3 loop spans 14 amino acids. The V end was cut by 1 base, the J end by 2 bases, with 6 bases between. Germline lookup yields CDR1 SGHTA and CDR2 FQGNSA. The CDR3 sequence is CASSLVRAGNTIYF. The CDR3 DNA is TGTGCCAGCAGCTTAGTGAGGGCTGGAAACACCATATATTTT.

This clonotype was seen a handful of times. V and J are TRBV5-1 and TRBJ2-4; D unresolved. Trimming shortened V by 0 bases and J by 2 bases, and 6 bases separated the two germline ends. Per germline, CDR1 SGHRS and CDR2 YFSETQ. The CDR3 loop spans 14 amino acids. The CDR3 sequence is CASSLDLTKNIQYF. The CDR3 region has the DNA TGCGCCAGCAGCTTGGATCTTACCAAAAACATTCAGTACTTC.

This clonotype was seen ten or more times. The CDR3 protein is CASSLGRHNEQFF. In DNA, the CDR3 is TGTGCCAGCAGCTTAGGCCGTCACAATGAGCAGTTCTTC. V usage is TRBV7-9 and J usage is TRBJ2-1; D unresolved. CDR3 length: 13 residues. With 1 base removed from V and 5 bases from J, the gap between germline ends came to 6 bases. CDR1 SEHNR and CDR2 FQNEAQ come from the germline V gene (reference sequence). The whole variable domain, remainder taken from reference TRBV7-9 and TRBJ2-1, is DTGVSQNPRHKITKRGQNVTFRCDPISEHNRLYWYRQTLGQGPEFLTYFQNEAQLEKSRLLSDRFSAERPKGSFSTLEIQRTEQGDSAMYLCASSLGRHNEQFFGPGTRLTVL.

In this sample, this clonotype is medium-sized. This chain uses TRBV6-8 with TRBJ2-7, with a weak D call TRBD1 (6 bases). Trimming pared 5 bases from V and 5 bases from J, leaving 10 bases between. This CDR3 has 12 amino acids. CDR1 and CDR2 (germline): MNHGY, SAAAGT. The CDR3 loop reads CASSRTDDEQYF. The CDR3 DNA reads as TGTGCCAGCAGTCGGACAGACGACGAGCAGTACTTC.

This clonotype rates as large (0.1 to 1%). V and J are TRBV5-1 and TRBJ2-2, with 8 bases aligning to TRBD1. CDR1 is SGHRS, CDR2 YFSETQ, per germline. J gave up 11 bases and V 2 bases, and 5 bases lay outside the gene matches. The CDR3 has 13 amino acids. In DNA form, the CDR3 reads TGCGCCAGCAGCTTCGGACAGGGAAGCGAGCTGTTTTTT. This codes for CASSFGQGSELFF.

In its sample, this clonotype was seen many times. The V call is TRBV20-1, the J call TRBJ1-1; D gene uncertain. This CDR3 is 13 amino acids long. V lost 2 bases and J lost 3, with 10 bases in between. The V gene's germline CDR1 is DFQATT and CDR2 SNEGSKA (reference sequence). The CDR3 coding sequence is TGCAGTGCTAGACCAGACACACACACTGAAGCTTTCTTT. This encodes CSARPDTHTEAFF.

By sample share, this clonotype is large. The chain employs TRBV29-1 and TRBJ2-2; D remains unclear. Germline values: CDR1 SQVTM, CDR2 ANQGSEA. This CDR3 has 12 amino acids. Trimming left V 2 bases short and J 7 bases short, with 8 bases between. The CDR3 DNA reads TGCAGCGTTGAACCTGAAGGCGGGGAGCTGTTTTTT. This encodes CSVEPEGGELFF.

In this sample, this clonotype is medium-sized. The V call is TRBV7-2, the J call TRBJ2-3; tentatively, D is TRBD2 (5 bases). The V end lost 5 bases, the J end lost 0 bases, and 18 bases lay between the germline ends. This CDR3 has 17 residues. Looked up from germline, CDR1 is SGHTA and CDR2 is FQGNSA. This CDR3 is CASSTRTGSPSTDTQYF. In DNA, the CDR3 is TGTGCCAGCAGCACACGGACTGGAAGCCCTAGCACAGATACGCAGTATTTT.

By sample share, this clonotype is medium-sized (0.01 to 0.1%). The CDR3 is CASSFRGQEIFPYEQYF. The CDR3 DNA reads as TGTGCCAGCAGCTTCCGGGGACAGGAGATTTTTCCCTACGAGCAGTACTTC. V and J are TRBV11-1 and TRBJ2-7, with 8 nucleotides matching TRBD1. The CDR3 contains 17 residues. V shed 3 bases and J 2 bases; nucleotides not matched to a gene: 12. CDR1 SGHAT and CDR2 FQDESV come from the germline V gene (reference sequence).

This clonotype is labeled as medium-sized. This chain uses TRBV7-8 with TRBJ2-2; 7 nucleotides agree with TRBD2. V was pared by 5 bases and J by 4 bases, with 16 bases of the junction left unmatched. This CDR3 has 18 residues. Looked up from germline, CDR1 is SGHVS and CDR2 is FQNEAQ. The DNA of the CDR3 is TGTGCCAGCAGCCCTCATAGAATTTTCGGGGAGGGCACCGGGGAGCTGTTTTTT. Translated: CASSPHRIFGEGTGELFF.

This clonotype was observed at least ten times. CDR3 sequence: CSARKQNPGLAGNEQFF. The CDR3 DNA reads TGCAGTGCTAGGAAGCAGAACCCGGGACTAGCGGGGAATGAGCAGTTCTTC. The genes are TRBV20-1 and TRBJ2-1; 13 bases agree with TRBD2. Trimming cost V 3 bases and J 7 bases; bases outside gene matches: 12. Germline V gives CDR1 DFQATT, CDR2 SNEGSKA (reference sequence). The CDR3 extends over 17 amino acids.

In this sample, this clonotype is medium-sized. The chain recombines TRBV7-9 with TRBJ1-1, with 8 bases matching TRBD1. V gave up 3 bases and J gave up 10 bases; unmatched junction bases: 10. Germline V gene sequence: CDR1 SEHNR, CDR2 FQNEAQ (reference sequence). The CDR3 is made up of 14 amino acids. CDR3 in DNA: TGTGCCAGCAGCTTCCCCGGGGACAGGAAAGGAGCTTTCTTT. Translating gives CASSFPGDRKGAFF.

This chain connects TRBV11-2 to TRBJ2-1; 7 bases fit TRBD2. In germline, CDR1 is SGHAT, CDR2 FQNNGV. Trimming cost V 1 base and J 4 bases; bases outside gene matches: 1. The CDR3 is made up of 14 amino acids. The CDR3 here is CASSLALAYNEQFF. DNA of the CDR3: TGTGCCAGCAGCTTAGCACTAGCGTACAATGAGCAGTTCTTC.

CDR3 sequence: CASSPRGGRETQYF. CDR3 in DNA: TGTGCCAGCAGTCCTCGGGGGGGCCGCGAGACCCAGTACTTC. The chain has TRBV12-3 or TRBV12-4 and TRBJ2-5; 8 bases line up with TRBD2. CDR3 length: 14 residues. With 5 bases clipped from V and 5 bases from J, the junction kept 7 bases outside the gene matches.

This clonotype was seen at least ten times. The chain joins TRBV6-5 to TRBJ1-2; perhaps TRBD1 as D (6 bases). Germline values: CDR1 MNHEY, CDR2 SVGAGI. Trimming removed 6 bases at V and 3 bases at J, with 11 bases between. The CDR3 loop spans 13 amino acids. The CDR3 bases are TGTGCCAGCAGCCCAGGGGCAGACTATGGCTACACCTTC. As protein: CASSPGADYGYTF.

This clonotype is labeled medium-sized. J is TRBJ1-1 and V is TRBV14; no clear D. V shed 0 bases and J shed 4 bases, with 9 bases lying between them. The CDR3 consists of 14 residues. Germline-derived CDR1 and CDR2 are SGHDN and FVKESK. The CDR3 nucleotides read TGTGCCAGCAGCCAAGATCTAGTGGGCACTGAAGCTTTCTTT. Translation: CASSQDLVGTEAFF.

This clonotype is large within its sample. The rearrangement joins TRBV6-5 to TRBJ1-4; 7 bases fit TRBD1. After removal of 6 bases from V and 6 bases from J, the junction contained 7 bases not matched to a gene. The CDR3 totals 14 residues. Germline CDR1 is MNHEY and CDR2 is SVGAGI. The CDR3 reads CASRPSGTDEKLFF. The CDR3 coding sequence is TGTGCCAGCAGACCTTCCGGGACAGATGAAAAACTGTTTTTT.